This entry lists 27 T cell receptor beta chains sequenced from one sample in a study of CD8 T cells in Susac syndrome. The RNA, about 0.45 to 1 ug, was put through reverse transcription using random hexamers. MiXCR, run by TCRdb on the immunoSEQ multiplex PCR reads, gives a single entry per CDR3 protein. The sample has about 400,000 distinct CDR3 sequences, around 85% seen once. Source material: CD8+ T cells from PBMCs. The source of these receptors is a human donor with multiple sclerosis.

The rearrangement joins TRBV6-1 to TRBJ2-2; D is perhaps TRBD1 or TRBD2 (5 bases each). Trimming took 5 bases from V and 6 from J, leaving 22 bases between them. The CDR3 contains 17 residues. Germline assignment: CDR1 MNHNS and CDR2 SASEGT. CDR3 in amino acids: CASSIRDEGGFAGELFF. The CDR3, as DNA: TGTGCCAGCAGTATCCGGGACGAGGGCGGGTTCGCCGGGGAGCTGTTTTTT.

The rearrangement links TRBV20-1 to TRBJ2-1; a possible D gene is TRBD1 (5 bases). This CDR3 comprises 15 residues. V was pared by 0 bases and J by 5 bases, with 14 bases between. Germline-derived CDR1 and CDR2 are DFQATT and SNEGSKA (reference sequence). Here the CDR3 reads CSARDGMDTNNEQFF. The CDR3 nucleotides read TGCAGTGCTAGAGATGGGATGGACACAAACAATGAGCAGTTCTTC.

The genes are TRBV3-1 and TRBJ2-7; D may be TRBD1 (7 bases). The ends were cut back, 0 bases at V and 6 bases at J, with 18 bases in the middle. The germline V gene encodes CDR1 LGHDT and CDR2 YNNKEL (reference sequence). The CDR3 length is 16 residues. The CDR3 DNA reads as TGTGCCAGCAGCCAAGAGGTACGGGAGAGGGGGCGCGAGCAGTACTTC. It translates to CASSQEVRERGREQYF.

The V and J genes are TRBV19 and TRBJ2-2, with D perhaps matching TRBD2 (7 bases). V was clipped by 8 bases and J by 4 bases, with 11 bases between them. Germline V lookup: CDR1 LNHDA, CDR2 SQIVND (reference sequence). This CDR3 has 13 amino acids. Written as DNA, the CDR3 is TGTGCCAGTGGGGGGGCGCCCACCGGGGAGCTGTTTTTT. This sequence encodes CASGGAPTGELFF.

This sequence joins TRBV5-5 and TRBJ2-3; TRBD2 aligns across 8 bases. Germline CDR1 and CDR2: SGHKS and YYEKEE (reference sequence). CDR3 length equals 16 residues. V lost 4 bases to trimming and J lost 4 bases; unmatched junction nucleotides: 11. CDR3 DNA sequence: TGTGCCAGCAGCGGTCGGGGGGGTTCGACAGCAGATACGCAGTATTTT. This sequence encodes CASSGRGGSTADTQYF.

This clonotype came up once. The V call is TRBV6-6, the J call TRBJ2-1; TRBD2 matches at 9 bases. The V and J ends lost 8 bases and 10 bases, in that order; junction bases with no gene match: 9. Germline assignment: CDR1 MNHNY and CDR2 SVGAGI (reference sequence). This CDR3 is built from 13 residues. In DNA, the CDR3 is TGTGCCAGCTCAAGCGGGAGGACTAGCGAGCAGTTCTTC. Protein: CASSSGRTSEQFF.

This chain uses TRBV7-9 with TRBJ2-2; no reliable D call. Germline CDR1 and CDR2: SEHNR and FQNEAQ (reference sequence). This CDR3 contains 15 residues. V lost 0 bases, J lost 6 bases, and 11 bases lay in between. The DNA of the CDR3 is TGTGCCAGCAGCTTAGCTGGCTCCTACCCCGGGGAGCTGTTTTTT. It encodes CASSLAGSYPGELFF.

This clonotype was detected only a few times. The rearrangement links TRBV5-1 to TRBJ1-1; D is unresolved. V lost 0 bases, J lost 0 bases, and 9 bases lay in between. The CDR3 runs 15 residues. The germline V gene has CDR1 SGHRS and CDR2 YFSETQ. CDR3 nucleotides: TGCGCCAGCAGCTTGGATCCGGGAATGAACACTGAAGCTTTCTTT. Translating gives CASSLDPGMNTEAFF.

Written as DNA, the CDR3 is TGTGCCAGCAATCGACTAGCTGTAGTAAATGAGCAGTTCTTC. Protein: CASNRLAVVNEQFF. This sequence joins TRBV28 and TRBJ2-1; TRBD2 matches at 7 bases. CDR1 and CDR2 from the germline V gene are MDHEN and SYDVKM. The junction had 10 bases not matched to a gene; V was cut back by 7 bases and J by 7 bases. The CDR3 is made up of 14 amino acids.

The CDR3 nucleotides read TGTGCTAGTGGTTTGGTTTTCCCACGAGGGGATCAGCCCCAGCATTTT. It is translated as CASGLVFPRGDQPQHF. The V and J genes are TRBV12-5 and TRBJ1-5, with D possibly matching TRBD1 (5 bases). The CDR3 extends over 16 amino acids. Germline V lookup: CDR1 LGHNT, CDR2 FRNRAP. V gave up 0 bases and J gave up 5 bases, with 14 bases separating them.

The chain has TRBV14 and TRBJ1-6; D is possibly TRBD1 (5 bases). Between the trimmed V and J ends, which lost 4 bases and 6 bases, there was a span of 13 bases. CDR1 is SGHDN, CDR2 FVKESK, per germline. This CDR3 contains 15 residues. This CDR3 reads CASSRTGTANSPLHF. In nucleotides, the CDR3 is TGTGCCAGCAGCCGCACCGGGACGGCTAATTCACCCCTCCACTTT.

The J gene is TRBJ1-6, the V gene TRBV27, with TRBD1 matching 7 bases. Trimming at V came to 3 bases and at J to 9 bases, leaving 11 bases not matched to a gene. Germline CDR1 and CDR2: MNHEY and SMNVEV (reference sequence). This CDR3 comprises 16 residues. Here the CDR3 reads CASSFIGGGKSSPLHF. CDR3 nucleotide sequence: TGTGCCAGCAGTTTTATCGGAGGGGGCAAGAGTTCACCCCTCCACTTT.

The chain has TRBV6-2 or TRBV6-3 and TRBJ2-2; TRBD2 agrees at 7 bases. The CDR3 is made up of 16 amino acids. After removal of 6 bases from V and 3 bases from J, the junction contained 10 bases not matched to a gene. Germline V gene lookup returns CDR1 MNHEY and CDR2 SVGEGT. CDR3 nucleotides: TGTGCCAGCAGCCCGGGTAGCGGGCTATACACCGGGGAGCTGTTTTTT. Translation gives CASSPGSGLYTGELFF.

The chain combines TRBV10-2 with TRBJ2-1; perhaps TRBD2 as D (6 bases). V lost 5 bases and J 7 bases, leaving 15 bases between the germline ends. Germline CDR1 and CDR2: WSHSY and SAAADI. There are 14 residues in the CDR3. For the CDR3, the DNA is TGCGCCAGCAGTCCTAGCGTCAATAGGAATGAGCAGTTCTTC. Translated, it gives CASSPSVNRNEQFF.

The rearrangement links TRBV7-9 to TRBJ2-3, with D possibly being TRBD1 (6 bases). V was trimmed by 5 bases and J by 4 bases, leaving 13 bases between them. This CDR3 region has 14 residues. CDR1 and CDR2 (germline): SEHNR, FQNEAQ (reference sequence). The CDR3 coding sequence is TGTGCCAGCAGCCCCAGGACAGCTTCAGATACGCAGTATTTT. This encodes CASSPRTASDTQYF. Together with reference TRBV7-9 and TRBJ2-3, the CDR3 gives the full variable domain: DTGVSQNPRHKITKRGQNVTFRCDPISEHNRLYWYRQTLGQGPEFLTYFQNEAQLEKSRLLSDRFSAERPKGSFSTLEIQRTEQGDSAMYLCASSPRTASDTQYFGPGTRLTVL.

The chain carries TRBV7-3 and TRBJ2-2, with D unresolved. Trimming took 2 bases from V and 1 from J, leaving 11 bases between them. The length of the CDR3 is 16 residues. From germline, CDR1 is SGHTA and CDR2 FQGTGA. In DNA form, the CDR3 reads TGTGCCAGCAGCTTAGGCCTAGGATGGAACACCGGGGAGCTGTTTTTT. Protein sequence: CASSLGLGWNTGELFF.

The chain joins TRBV7-3 to TRBJ2-7; 10 positions match TRBD1. This CDR3 has 15 residues. J was trimmed by 3 bases and V by 5 bases; bases with no gene match: 7. Germline values: CDR1 SGHTA, CDR2 FQGTGA. The CDR3 region has the DNA TGTGCCAGCAGCCCCTTCGGACAGGGGGACTACGAGCAGTACTTC. Its translation is CASSPFGQGDYEQYF.

The chain carries TRBV6-5 and TRBJ2-7; D is uncertain. Trimming shortened V by 10 bases and J by 4 bases, and 20 bases separated the two germline ends. Germline-derived CDR1 and CDR2 are MNHEY and SVGAGI. The CDR3 spans 14 residues. The CDR3 bases are TGTGCCACCAGCGATGGTGTTCAGCCTTACGAGCAGTACTTC. Amino acids: CATSDGVQPYEQYF.

V and J are TRBV29-1 and TRBJ1-1; possibly TRBD1 for D (6 bases). CDR3 length: 15 residues. The germline V and J ends were trimmed by 6 bases and 1 base, with 18 bases remaining between them. Looked up from germline, CDR1 is SQVTM and CDR2 is ANQGSEA. The CDR3 is CSVVPWTDGNTEAFF. In DNA form, the CDR3 reads TGCAGCGTGGTACCCTGGACAGACGGGAACACTGAAGCTTTCTTT.

This clonotype occurred a few times. The gene calls are TRBV3-1 and TRBJ2-5; 10 nucleotides match TRBD2. The CDR3 sequence is 16 residues long. Losses at the gene ends were 1 base for V and 4 bases for J; bases not matched to a gene: 6. Germline V gene data show CDR1 as LGHDT and CDR2 as YNNKEL (reference sequence). The CDR3 DNA sequence: TGTGCCAGCAGCCAAGGGCTAGCGGGGGTGGGAGAGACCCAGTACTTC. Its translation: CASSQGLAGVGETQYF.

This clonotype has a handful of counts. The chain combines TRBV29-1 with TRBJ2-1; 10 positions agree with TRBD2. V trimming: 0 bases; J trimming: 9 bases; junction bases outside the gene matches: 8. The CDR3 is made up of 15 amino acids. Germline lookup yields CDR1 SQVTM and CDR2 ANQGSEA. The CDR3 protein is CSVEDMLAGDIEQFF. The CDR3 coding sequence is TGCAGCGTTGAAGATATGCTAGCGGGAGATATTGAGCAGTTCTTC.

The genes are TRBV25-1 and TRBJ2-1; 8 bases align to TRBD1. The germline V gene has CDR1 MGHDK and CDR2 SYGVNS. The CDR3 runs to 13 residues. Unmatched junction bases numbered 4, after V lost 3 bases and J lost 9 bases. CDR3: CASSDGDRPEQFF. The DNA of the CDR3 is TGTGCCAGCAGTGATGGGGACAGGCCTGAGCAGTTCTTC.

The V call is TRBV27, the J call TRBJ2-1; D possibly matches TRBD1 or TRBD2 (6 bases each). CDR1 and CDR2 from the germline V gene are MNHEY and SMNVEV (reference sequence). V was cut by 9 bases and J by 0 bases, with 18 bases left in between. This CDR3 has 16 amino acids. CDR3 sequence reads: CASCIRGPSSYNEQFF. The CDR3 DNA reads TGTGCCAGTTGCATCCGGGGGCCGAGCTCCTACAATGAGCAGTTCTTC.

The chain joins TRBV14 to TRBJ2-2; D gene unclear. The V and J ends lost 0 bases and 3 bases respectively, with 8 bases between them. This CDR3 contains 15 residues. Germline values: CDR1 SGHDN, CDR2 FVKESK. CDR3 in DNA: TGTGCCAGCAGCCAAGATTACGGGTACACCGGGGAGCTGTTTTTT. Protein sequence: CASSQDYGYTGELFF.

This clonotype was seen only once. This chain links TRBV27 with TRBJ2-4; TRBD1 matches at 7 bases. The CDR3 runs 16 residues. The trim removed 5 bases at V and 8 bases at J, leaving 15 bases unmatched. CDR1 is MNHEY and CDR2 is SMNVEV in the germline V gene (reference sequence). The CDR3 sequence is CASSAAETGARDIQYF. The DNA for the CDR3 is TGTGCCAGCAGTGCCGCAGAAACAGGGGCCCGAGACATTCAGTACTTC.

The rearrangement links TRBV10-3 to TRBJ1-1; TRBD1 agrees at 7 bases. CDR1 and CDR2 from the germline V gene are ENHRY and SYGVKD. The CDR3 totals 14 residues. The J segment lost 1 base and the V segment lost 8 bases, leaving 7 bases of the junction unmatched. CDR3 amino acids: CAIGGTETNTEAFF. The CDR3 DNA reads TGTGCCATCGGGGGGACAGAGACGAACACTGAAGCTTTCTTT.

V gene TRBV9 combines with J gene TRBJ2-1, with D uncertain. Trimming pared 3 bases from V and 8 bases from J, leaving 9 bases between. The CDR3 runs 12 residues. Germline loops: CDR1 SGDLS, CDR2 YYNGEE. CDR3 sequence (DNA): TGTGCCAGCAGCGCCGACTCTGATGAGCAGTTCTTC. Its protein product is CASSADSDEQFF.